These 12 T cell receptor beta chains originate from one sample sequenced in a study of cytomegalovirus exposure and HLA in healthy donors. PCR primers comprised 60 Vbeta and 13 Jbeta primers. Profiled with immunoSEQ multiplex PCR; TCRdb holds only in-frame clones, not every one. Of about 82,000 clones in the sample, 60% to 80% were seen once. The sample was PBMCs. These receptors were collected from a man between 45 and 60 years old in good health and CMV-seronegative.

The chain combines TRBV6-1 with TRBJ1-5, with TRBD1 matching over 8 bases. The length of the CDR3 is 15 residues. Germline V gene data show CDR1 as MNHNS and CDR2 as SASEGT. Unmatched junction bases numbered 5, after V lost 6 bases and J lost 1 base. CDR3 nucleotide sequence: TGTGCCAGCAGAGCGGACAGGGCGAGCAATCAGCCCCAGCATTTT. Its translation is CASRADRASNQPQHF.

J is TRBJ2-3 and V is TRBV4-1, with 9 positions matching TRBD2. J gave up 12 bases and V 2 bases, and 6 bases lay outside the gene matches. This CDR3 region has 13 residues. The germline CDR1 and CDR2 sequences are MGHRA and YSYEKL. The CDR3 is CASSQQTSGLQYF. DNA of the CDR3: TGCGCCAGCAGCCAACAGACTAGCGGCCTACAGTATTTT.

V usage is TRBV10-3 and J usage is TRBJ1-2, with 8 bases fitting TRBD1. V lost 3 bases to trimming and J lost 7 bases; unmatched junction nucleotides: 10. Germline CDR1 and CDR2: ENHRY and SYGVKD. CDR3 length: 15 residues. The CDR3 protein is CAISEQGGAQSGYTF. As DNA, the CDR3 is TGTGCCATCAGTGAACAGGGGGGTGCCCAGAGTGGCTACACCTTC.

V usage is TRBV30 and J usage is TRBJ2-2; 10 positions agree with TRBD2. Trimming removed 0 bases from V and 6 bases from J; junction bases left unmatched: 10. Germline assignment: CDR1 GTSNPN and CDR2 SVGIG (reference sequence). The CDR3 is 17 residues long. CDR3 DNA sequence: TGTGCCTGGAGTGTACAGCTAGCGGGGGCCCGGGCCGGGGAGCTGTTTTTT. Encoded protein: CAWSVQLAGARAGELFF.

This sequence joins TRBV5-1 and TRBJ2-7; 7 nucleotides match TRBD1. This CDR3 comprises 16 residues. Germline assignment: CDR1 SGHRS and CDR2 YFSETQ. With 5 bases clipped from V and 0 bases from J, the junction kept 11 bases outside the gene matches. In DNA form, the CDR3 reads TGCGCCAGCAGAAGTTCAGGACGGACAGGCTCCTACGAGCAGTACTTC. Translation gives CASRSSGRTGSYEQYF.

In its sample, this clone was seen once. The V and J genes are TRBV6-1 and TRBJ1-1; a weak D match, TRBD1 (5 bases). The CDR3 length is 12 residues. Between the trimmed V and J ends, which lost 6 bases and 7 bases, there was a span of 12 bases. Germline-derived CDR1 and CDR2 are MNHNS and SASEGT. The chain's CDR3 is CASSLRGGEAFF. CDR3 in DNA: TGTGCCAGCAGCCTTCGGGGGGGTGAAGCTTTCTTT.

There are a few counts of this clone. CDR3 in DNA: TGTGCCAGCAGTAAGGGACAGGGGGTCGATTTGGATACGCAGTATTTT. Its translation: CASSKGQGVDLDTQYF. The chain carries TRBV2 and TRBJ2-3, with 11 bases identical to TRBD1. Germline assignment: CDR1 SNHLY and CDR2 FYNNEI. V trimming: 5 bases; J trimming: 6 bases; junction bases outside the gene matches: 10. CDR3 length equals 16 residues. The full variable domain, with the rest looked up from reference TRBV2 and TRBJ2-3, is EPEVTQTPSHQVTQMGQEVILRCVPISNHLYFYWYRQILGQKVEFLVSFYNNEISEKSEIFDDQFSVERPDGSNFTLKIRSTKLEDSAMYFCASSKGQGVDLDTQYFGPGTRLTVL.

This clone was seen more than once but under ten times. The chain links TRBV7-3 to TRBJ2-5; D may be TRBD2 (6 bases). The V end lost 0 bases, the J end lost 1 base, and 6 bases lay between the germline ends. The germline V gene encodes CDR1 SGHTA and CDR2 FQGTGA. This CDR3 is built from 14 residues. CDR3 region: CASSLTSGQETQYF. The CDR3 region has the DNA TGTGCCAGCAGCTTAACTAGCGGCCAAGAGACCCAGTACTTC.

This clone was detected only once. The V gene is TRBV7-6, the J gene TRBJ2-1; 8 bases match TRBD2. The V gene end was trimmed by 2 bases and the J gene end by 8 bases; junction bases not matched to a gene: 14. Germline-derived CDR1 and CDR2 are SGHVS and FNYEAQ. This CDR3 spans 17 amino acids. The CDR3 sequence: CASSLLWRGAPGDEQFF. CDR3 coding DNA: TGTGCCAGCAGCTTACTCTGGCGGGGGGCCCCAGGAGATGAGCAGTTCTTC.

This chain connects TRBV6-5 to TRBJ1-2, with a tentative D call TRBD1 (6 bases). The V end was cut by 0 bases, the J end by 4 bases, with 9 bases between. The CDR3 is made up of 14 amino acids. Germline CDR1 reads MNHEY; CDR2 reads SVGAGI. The CDR3 coding sequence is TGTGCCAGCAGTTACTCGGACAGCAGCTATGGCTACACCTTC. Translating gives CASSYSDSSYGYTF.

The chain uses TRBV6-5 and TRBJ1-2, with D possibly matching TRBD1 (6 bases). Germline V gives CDR1 MNHEY, CDR2 SVGAGI. The ends were cut back, 7 bases at V and 5 bases at J, with 14 bases in the middle. The CDR3 covers 13 residues. The CDR3 DNA is TGTGCCAGCAAGGACAGTTCAAGGTATGGCTACACCTTC. This gives the protein CASKDSSRYGYTF.

The chain carries TRBV25-1 and TRBJ1-1, with unresolved D. This CDR3 comprises 16 residues. Germline V lookup: CDR1 MGHDK, CDR2 SYGVNS. Trimming stripped 0 bases from V and 6 bases from J, with 17 bases between. Here the CDR3 reads CASSEYMVSGRAEAFF. DNA for the CDR3: TGTGCCAGCAGTGAATACATGGTTTCGGGGAGGGCTGAAGCTTTCTTT.